Each of the 5 T cell receptor beta chains below was sequenced from the same sample in a study of T cell responses to AZD1222 COVID-19 vaccine. This table comes from immunoSEQ multiplex PCR, and its TCRdb copy is limited to in-frame clones, with some not included. The sample lists 180,000 or so clones; roughly 94% were seen once. The sequenced sample was peripheral blood, obtained 28 days after the second AZD1222 dose. These TCRs come from an adult who received the AZD1222 COVID-19 vaccine.

The chain uses TRBV11-2 and TRBJ1-1; tentatively, D is TRBD1 (6 bases). This CDR3 is built from 15 residues. Germline CDR1 SGHAT, CDR2 FQNNGV. V lost 5 bases, J lost 3 bases, and 16 bases lay in between. This chain's CDR3 is CASSPTTGYDTEAFF. DNA of the CDR3: TGTGCCAGCAGCCCAACTACAGGGTATGACACTGAAGCTTTCTTT.

The V gene is TRBV2, the J gene TRBJ1-2, with 11 bases lining up with TRBD1. The V and J ends lost 5 bases and 4 bases, in that order; junction bases with no gene match: 12. The CDR3 has 17 amino acids. CDR1 SNHLY and CDR2 FYNNEI come from the germline V gene. The CDR3 coding sequence is TGTGCCAGCAGTACGGACAGGGGGCGCGGGGTGGCCTATGGCTACACCTTC. Its protein product is CASSTDRGRGVAYGYTF.

Comment on this clone: Other nucleotide sequences in the sample specify the same CDR3. V usage is TRBV19 and J usage is TRBJ2-2, with a tentative D call TRBD1 (6 bases). V was shortened by 11 bases and J by 1 base, with 8 bases between the two germline ends. CDR1 and CDR2 from the germline V gene are LNHDA and SQIVND (reference sequence). The CDR3 is 12 residues long. The CDR3 reads CASRGNTGELFF. CDR3 nucleotide sequence: TGTGCCTCCAGGGGGAACACCGGGGAGCTGTTTTTT.

V usage is TRBV7-3 and J usage is TRBJ2-2; no clear D. The CDR3 is made up of 16 amino acids. CDR1 and CDR2 (germline): SGHTA, FQGTGA. V was shortened by 4 bases and J by 5 bases, with 17 bases between the two germline ends. This chain's CDR3 is CASSSNLVMGTGELFF. As DNA, the CDR3 is TGTGCCAGCAGCTCGAACCTAGTCATGGGGACCGGGGAGCTGTTTTTT.

The V call is TRBV6-1, the J call TRBJ2-7, with TRBD2 matching 10 bases. The CDR3 consists of 17 residues. With V trimmed by 0 bases and J by 3 bases, 8 bases remained unmatched. Looked up from germline, CDR1 is MNHNS and CDR2 is SASEGT. DNA for the CDR3: TGTGCCAGCAGTGAAGCGGGCCTAGCGGGGGTACTCTACGAGCAGTACTTC. This codes for CASSEAGLAGVLYEQYF.